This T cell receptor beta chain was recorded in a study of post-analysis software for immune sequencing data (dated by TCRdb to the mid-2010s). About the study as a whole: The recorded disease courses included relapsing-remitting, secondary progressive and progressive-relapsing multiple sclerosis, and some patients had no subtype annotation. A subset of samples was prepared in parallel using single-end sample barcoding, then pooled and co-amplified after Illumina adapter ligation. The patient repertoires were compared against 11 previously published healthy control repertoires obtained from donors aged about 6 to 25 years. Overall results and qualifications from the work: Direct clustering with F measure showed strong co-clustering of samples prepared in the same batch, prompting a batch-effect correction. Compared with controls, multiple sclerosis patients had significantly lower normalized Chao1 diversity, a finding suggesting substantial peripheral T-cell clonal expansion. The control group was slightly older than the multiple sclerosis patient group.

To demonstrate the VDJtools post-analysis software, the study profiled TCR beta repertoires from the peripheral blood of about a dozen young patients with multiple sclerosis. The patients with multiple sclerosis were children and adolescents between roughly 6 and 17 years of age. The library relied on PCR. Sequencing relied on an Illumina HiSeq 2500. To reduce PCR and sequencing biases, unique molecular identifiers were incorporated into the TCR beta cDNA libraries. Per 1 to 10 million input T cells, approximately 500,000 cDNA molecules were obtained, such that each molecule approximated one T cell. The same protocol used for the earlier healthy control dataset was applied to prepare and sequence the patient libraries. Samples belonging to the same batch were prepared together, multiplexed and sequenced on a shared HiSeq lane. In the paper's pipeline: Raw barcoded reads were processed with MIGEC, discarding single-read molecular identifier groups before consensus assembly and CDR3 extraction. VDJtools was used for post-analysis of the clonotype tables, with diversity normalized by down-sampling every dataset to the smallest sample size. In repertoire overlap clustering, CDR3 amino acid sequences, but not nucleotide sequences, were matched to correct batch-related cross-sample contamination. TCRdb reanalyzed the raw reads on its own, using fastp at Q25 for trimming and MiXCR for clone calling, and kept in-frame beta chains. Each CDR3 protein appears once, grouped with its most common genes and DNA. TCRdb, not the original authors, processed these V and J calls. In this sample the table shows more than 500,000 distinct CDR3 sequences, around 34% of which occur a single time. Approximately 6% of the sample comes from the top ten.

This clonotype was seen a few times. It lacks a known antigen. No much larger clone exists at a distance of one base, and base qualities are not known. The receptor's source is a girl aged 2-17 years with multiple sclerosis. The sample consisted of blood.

The CDR3 loop reads CSASKGMGPVYGYTF. The DNA sequence follows: TGCAGTGCTAGTAAGGGTATGGGACCGGTCTATGGCTACACCTTC. The sequence is built from TRBV20-1 and TRBJ1-2, with TRBD1 perhaps the D gene, on 5 matching bases. V and J lose 3 bases and 4 bases, and a span of 18 bases separates them. Based on the germline V gene (reference sequence), the CDR1 and CDR2 sequences are DFQATT and SNEGSKA. The CDR3 goes from the cysteine to the phenylalanine over 15 residues. The only DNA kept is the CDR3, 45 bases in frame from the first base.